These 25 T cell receptor beta chains share one sample of origin, sequenced in a study of spatial heterogeneity in lung cancer. Specified time point: blood at routine non-recurrence follow-up after resection. Whole RNA from tumor, nontumor lung or frozen PBMC was sequenced unsorted. TCRdb reprocessed the 5' RACE reads with MiXCR, giving one entry per CDR3 protein. The repertoire holds roughly 26,000 distinct CDR3 sequences, around 5.8% seen once, with 22% in the top ten. The starting material was PBMCs, obtained at follow-up. All receptors come from a male donor with early-stage non-small cell lung cancer.

This clonotype was picked up many times. The V gene is TRBV5-6, the J gene TRBJ1-2; no definite D call. The V end was cut by 0 bases, the J end by 6 bases, with 9 bases between. The CDR3 extends over 13 amino acids. Germline CDR1 SGHDT, CDR2 YYEEEE. This CDR3 reads CASSLGDPDGYTF. DNA of the CDR3: TGTGCCAGCAGCTTGGGTGATCCGGATGGCTACACCTTC.

This clonotype was seen repeatedly, ten times or more. J is TRBJ1-5 and V is TRBV5-4; no clear D gene. CDR3 length equals 14 residues. Trimming shortened V by 0 bases and J by 3 bases, and 7 bases separated the two germline ends. Germline V lookup: CDR1 SGHNT, CDR2 YYREEE (reference sequence). CDR3 DNA sequence: TGTGCCAGCAGCTTGGCCGGGCCCAATCAGCCCCAGCATTTT. Its protein is CASSLAGPNQPQHF.

This clonotype was seen at least ten times. The chain has TRBV4-1 and TRBJ2-2; perhaps D is TRBD1 or TRBD2 (5 bases each). Germline CDR1 MGHRA, CDR2 YSYEKL. The CDR3 totals 14 residues. The germline V and J ends were trimmed by 11 bases and 0 bases, with 13 bases remaining between them. The CDR3 DNA reads TGCGCCGGATCGTGGGACCCGAACACCGGGGAGCTGTTTTTT. Residues: CAGSWDPNTGELFF.

In this sample, this clonotype turned up many times. The chain carries TRBV7-2 and TRBJ1-6; a possible D gene is TRBD1 (6 bases). The CDR3 has 16 amino acids. Germline V gene lookup returns CDR1 SGHTA and CDR2 FQGNSA. Trimming removed 2 bases at V and 10 bases at J, with 18 bases between. CDR3 residues: CASSLNPQGSRSPLHF. CDR3 nucleotide sequence: TGTGCCAGCAGCTTAAATCCCCAGGGGAGTAGGTCACCCCTCCACTTT.

This clonotype has more than one count but fewer than ten. This chain links TRBV15 with TRBJ2-5; D perhaps matches TRBD1 (5 bases). Germline values: CDR1 LNHNV, CDR2 YYDKDF (reference sequence). Trimming removed 4 bases at V and 7 bases at J, with 22 bases between. There are 16 residues in the CDR3. CDR3 sequence reads: CATSTTGSLGRMTQYF. CDR3 nucleotides: TGTGCCACCAGCACAACTGGGTCTCTGGGGCGGATGACCCAGTACTTC.

The sample holds many counts of this clonotype. It is unclear where the CDR3 begins or ends on the DNA, so no DNA is shown, and the CDR3 is as TCRdb lists it. This sequence joins TRBV12-3 or TRBV12-4 and TRBJ2-5; the table assigns TRBD2, which was not confirmed against the DNA. Inclusive of both ends, the CDR3 amounts to 19 amino acids. CDR3 sequence: CASSSTLGLAGGPGETQYF.

This clonotype occurred many times. This chain links TRBV18 with TRBJ2-1, with 13 bases that match TRBD2. Germline V gene lookup returns CDR1 KGHSH and CDR2 LQKENI. The ends lost 2 bases at V and 6 bases at J; junction bases unmatched: 1. The CDR3 extends over 15 amino acids. This chain's CDR3 is CASSPGTSGTNEQFF. CDR3 coding DNA: TGTGCCAGCTCACCAGGGACTAGCGGGACCAATGAGCAGTTCTTC.

This clonotype was observed a few times. The chain uses TRBV7-3 and TRBJ1-1, with TRBD1 as a possible D gene (5 bases). Trimming cost V 4 bases and J 1 base, with 7 bases left between them. From germline, CDR1 is SGHTA and CDR2 FQGTGA. The CDR3 length is 13 residues. In nucleotides, the CDR3 is TGTGCCAGCAGCTCGGGACCGAACACTGAAGCTTTCTTT. Its translation is CASSSGPNTEAFF.

This clonotype showed up just a few times. This sequence joins TRBV4-3 and TRBJ1-2; D not certain. Germline V CDR1 and CDR2: LGHNA, YSLEER. V gave up 0 bases and J gave up 0 bases, with 23 bases separating them. This CDR3 has 20 amino acids. CDR3 region: CASSQEYGFRGRTSNYGYTF. CDR3 nucleotide sequence: TGCGCCAGCAGCCAAGAGTACGGCTTTAGAGGTCGAACTTCTAACTATGGCTACACCTTC.

As to this clonotype: The junction does not match germline at one end; this may be a read error. The chain is built from TRBV15 and TRBJ2-6; D is ambiguous. The CDR3 has 16 amino acids. The germline CDR1 and CDR2 sequences are LNHNV and YYDKDF (reference sequence). Written as DNA, the CDR3 is TGTGCCACCAGCGGAGATCAACCCTCTGGGGCCAACGTCCTGACTTTC. This gives the protein CATSGDQPSGANVLTF.

This clonotype was seen many times. The chain employs TRBV6-2 or TRBV6-3 and TRBJ1-2; TRBD1 aligns across 8 bases. The V and J ends lost 3 bases and 6 bases, in that order; junction bases with no gene match: 9. This CDR3 is 15 amino acids long. The V gene's germline CDR1 is MNHEY and CDR2 SVGEGT. The CDR3 region has the DNA TGTGCCAGCAGTTATTTGGACAGGGTCGACGATGGCTACACCTTC. It yields the protein CASSYLDRVDDGYTF.

This clonotype came up many times. The V call is TRBV7-2, the J call TRBJ2-3, with TRBD2 identical over 10 bases. Trimming removed 5 bases from V and 6 bases from J; junction bases left unmatched: 8. This CDR3 has 15 residues. Germline CDR1 and CDR2: SGHTA and FQGNSA. The CDR3 DNA is TGTGCCAGCAGCACCCGGCTAGCGGGAGCGGATACGCAGTATTTT. It codes for CASSTRLAGADTQYF.

V gene TRBV12-3 or TRBV12-4 combines with J gene TRBJ2-3; 9 bases fit TRBD1. V lost 4 bases to trimming and J lost 1 base; unmatched junction nucleotides: 0. This CDR3 comprises 14 residues. This CDR3 reads CASSWTGGTDTQYF. In DNA form, the CDR3 reads TGTGCCAGCAGTTGGACAGGGGGCACAGATACGCAGTATTTT.

This clonotype is termed medium-sized. J is TRBJ2-1 and V is TRBV2, with D unclear. The CDR3 is made up of 13 amino acids. V was trimmed by 1 base and J by 9 bases, leaving 10 bases between them. Germline V gene lookup returns CDR1 SNHLY and CDR2 FYNNEI. The CDR3 DNA follows: TGTGCCAGCAGTGAAGTTTGGGGTAGTGAGCAGTTCTTC. As protein: CASSEVWGSEQFF. The whole variable domain, filled in from reference TRBV2 and TRBJ2-1, reads EPEVTQTPSHQVTQMGQEVILRCVPISNHLYFYWYRQILGQKVEFLVSFYNNEISEKSEIFDDQFSVERPDGSNFTLKIRSTKLEDSAMYFCASSEVWGSEQFFGPGTRLTVL.

Concerning this clonotype: This sequence may be a read error, since a much larger clone differs from it by one base. The V gene is TRBV27, the J gene TRBJ2-7; D unclear. The germline CDR1 and CDR2 sequences are MNHEY and SMNVEV (reference sequence). The CDR3 sequence is 15 residues long. The V end was cut by 6 bases, the J end by 0 bases, with 15 bases between. CDR3 protein: CASRVRGPSSYEQYF. CDR3 nucleotide sequence: TGTGCCAGCAGAGTGAGAGGCCCGTCCTCCTACGAGCAGTACTTC.

This clonotype came up a few times. The rearrangement uses TRBV5-4 and TRBJ1-1, with D unresolved. V dropped 5 bases and J dropped 0 bases, with 14 bases sitting between them. Germline V CDR1 and CDR2: SGHNT, YYREEE (reference sequence). CDR3 size: 15 residues. The CDR3 nucleotides read TGTGCCAGCAGTAATCGCGAAGGGTTGAACACTGAAGCTTTCTTT. It yields the protein CASSNREGLNTEAFF. The full variable domain, completed using reference TRBV5-4 and TRBJ1-1, is ETGVTQSPTHLIKTRGQQVTLRCSSQSGHNTVSWYQQALGQGPQFIFQYYREEENGRGNFPPRFSGLQFPNYSSELNVNALELDDSALYLCASSNREGLNTEAFFGQGTRLTVV.

This clonotype was seen ten or more times. The CDR3 coding sequence is TGTGCCAGTAGCCGGGCCCGAAACATTCAGTACTTC. This gives the protein CASSRARNIQYF. The V and J genes are TRBV19 and TRBJ2-4; D is undetermined. This CDR3 comprises 12 residues. Germline V gene sequence: CDR1 LNHDA, CDR2 SQIVND (reference sequence). V was cut by 6 bases and J by 6 bases, with 9 bases left in between.

This clonotype was counted only a few times. The chain recombines TRBV20-1 with TRBJ2-3, with a tentative D call TRBD2 (6 bases). The germline CDR1 and CDR2 sequences are DFQATT and SNEGSKA (reference sequence). The CDR3 runs to 13 residues. Trimming left V 5 bases short and J 6 bases short, with 15 bases between. In DNA form, the CDR3 reads TGCAGTGCTCCGGCGCCTGCGGGGGATACGCAGTATTTT. This encodes CSAPAPAGDTQYF.

This clonotype appeared many times. The chain has TRBV24-1 and TRBJ2-3; D could derive from TRBD1 or TRBD2 (5 bases each). The CDR3 has 14 amino acids. Between the trimmed V and J ends, which lost 4 bases and 6 bases, there was a span of 13 bases. In germline, CDR1 is KGHDR, CDR2 SFDVKD. The CDR3 DNA reads as TGTGCCACCAGTGACGGGACCCACATTGATACGCAGTATTTT. This encodes CATSDGTHIDTQYF.

This clonotype was observed a handful of times. The rearrangement joins TRBV7-2 to TRBJ2-3; TRBD1 aligns across 7 bases. Germline-derived CDR1 and CDR2 are SGHTA and FQGNSA. This CDR3 has 15 residues. Losses at the gene ends were 3 bases for V and 4 bases for J; bases not matched to a gene: 7. CDR3 coding DNA: TGTGCCAGCAGCTTTAGACAGGGACGACCAGATACGCAGTATTTT. Residues: CASSFRQGRPDTQYF.

This clonotype was recorded many times. The gene calls are TRBV12-3 or TRBV12-4 and TRBJ1-1; TRBD1 might be the D (6 bases). CDR3 length: 13 residues. The ends were cut back, 6 bases at V and 1 base at J, with 9 bases in the middle. This chain's CDR3 is CASSSTGNTEAFF. The CDR3 DNA reads as TGTGCCAGCAGCTCGACAGGGAACACTGAAGCTTTCTTT.

This sequence joins TRBV2 and TRBJ1-4, with 9 positions matching TRBD1. Germline V lookup: CDR1 SNHLY, CDR2 FYNNEI. The CDR3 is 16 amino acids. The ends lost 3 bases at V and 4 bases at J; junction bases unmatched: 6. CDR3 residues: CASSDLGQGINEKLFF. The CDR3 bases are TGTGCCAGCAGTGATTTGGGACAGGGAATTAATGAAAAACTGTTTTTT.

This clonotype has at least ten counts. The chain carries TRBV7-9 and TRBJ2-1; no reliable D call. V gave up 0 bases and J gave up 6 bases, with 15 bases separating them. This CDR3 has 16 amino acids. From germline, CDR1 is SEHNR and CDR2 FQNEAQ (reference sequence). The CDR3 here is CASSLASWGKSNEQFF. CDR3 sequence (DNA): TGTGCCAGCAGCTTAGCGAGTTGGGGAAAAAGCAATGAGCAGTTCTTC.

This chain uses TRBV5-1 with TRBJ2-2; tentative D call: TRBD2 (5 bases). Germline values: CDR1 SGHRS, CDR2 YFSETQ. The CDR3 length is 14 residues. V was shortened by 4 bases and J by 1 base, with 8 bases between the two germline ends. Written as DNA, the CDR3 is TGCGCCAGCAGCACACTAGGGAACACCGGGGAGCTGTTTTTT. Translation gives CASSTLGNTGELFF.

This chain links TRBV5-1 with TRBJ2-2, with D perhaps given as TRBD1 or TRBD2 (6 bases each). Germline V gene data show CDR1 as SGHRS and CDR2 as YFSETQ. This CDR3 is 15 amino acids long. V was clipped by 4 bases and J by 6 bases, with 16 bases between them. The CDR3 protein is CASSRGITGSGELFF. The CDR3 DNA is TGCGCCAGCAGCCGCGGGATTACAGGGTCCGGGGAGCTGTTTTTT.